This T cell receptor beta chain was obtained from a study of T cell changes during pregnancy in multiple sclerosis (dated by TCRdb to between 2018 and 2020). Study-wide context: The study examined how the T cell repertoire changed over the course of pregnancy in women with multiple sclerosis.

On this clone: Its antigen remains undetermined. No much larger clone is present one base from it, and per-base qualities are unavailable.

CDR1 and CDR2, per the germline V gene, are MGHRA and YSYEKL. The CDR3 numbers 20 residues from cysteine through phenylalanine. Only CDR3 DNA remains: 60 bases, in frame from the first base. From V the trimming removes 2 bases and from J it removes 3 bases, while the gene matches leave 17 bases of the junction unaccounted for. Libraries were constructed by the immunoSEQ multiplex PCR assay. The immuneACCESS repertoire file appears here via TCRdb, limited to in-frame rearrangements. These files lack a portion of the clones; in checked studies, under half of the deficit traces to unresolved V genes, and the cause of the others is not known. The sample table lists around 80,000 clones, over 85% of them with a count of one. More than 0.95% of the sample comes from the top ten.

This specimen was peripheral blood, taken in the second trimester of pregnancy. The receptor chain draws on TRBV4-1 and TRBJ2-5; 11 of the junction bases match TRBD2. This clonotype was obtained from a female donor in good health, enrolled as a control in a pregnancy study. The CDR3 region: CASSQSSPGTSGKKKETQYF. The DNA reads as follows: TGCGCCAGCAGCCAATCGTCTCCAGGGACTAGCGGAAAGAAGAAAGAGACCCAGTACTTC.